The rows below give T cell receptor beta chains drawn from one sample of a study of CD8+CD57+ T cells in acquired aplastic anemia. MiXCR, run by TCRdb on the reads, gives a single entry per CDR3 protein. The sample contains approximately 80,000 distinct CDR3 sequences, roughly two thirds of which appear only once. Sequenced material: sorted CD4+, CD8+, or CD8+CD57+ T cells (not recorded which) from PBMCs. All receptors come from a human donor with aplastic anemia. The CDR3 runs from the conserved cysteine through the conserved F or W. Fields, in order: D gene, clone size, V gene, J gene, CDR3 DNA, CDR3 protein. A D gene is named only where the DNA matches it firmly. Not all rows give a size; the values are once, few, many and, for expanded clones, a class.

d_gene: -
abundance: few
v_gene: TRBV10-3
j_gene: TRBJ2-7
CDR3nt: TGTGCCATCAGTGACCAGGGCGAGCAGTACTTC
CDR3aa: CAISDQGEQYF

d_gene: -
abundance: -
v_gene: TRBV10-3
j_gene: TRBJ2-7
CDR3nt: TGTGCCAGCACCCATCCTCGCGAGCAGTACTTC
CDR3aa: CASTHPREQYF

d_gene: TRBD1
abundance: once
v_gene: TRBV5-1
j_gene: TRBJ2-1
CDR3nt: TGCGCCGGCAGTTCTCCGGACAGGGGAGTAAATGAGCAGTTCTTC
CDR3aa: CAGSSPDRGVNEQFF

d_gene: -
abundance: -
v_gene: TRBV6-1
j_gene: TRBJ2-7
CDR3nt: TGTGCCAGCAGTGAACGGACCAAGGTCTACGAGCAGTACTTC
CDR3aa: CASSERTKVYEQYF

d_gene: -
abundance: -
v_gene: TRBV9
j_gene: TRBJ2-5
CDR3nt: TGTGCCAGCAGCTATACGACAGACGAGACCCAGTACTTC
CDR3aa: CASSYTTDETQYF

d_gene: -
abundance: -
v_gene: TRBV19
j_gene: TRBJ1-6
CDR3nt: TGTGCCAGTAGTCCATTATATAATTCACCCCTCCACTTT
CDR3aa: CASSPLYNSPLHF

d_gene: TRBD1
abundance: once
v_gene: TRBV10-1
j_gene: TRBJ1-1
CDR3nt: TGCGCCAGCAGTGAGGACAGGGTCAAGTGGAGGACTGAAGCTTTCTTT
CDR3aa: CASSEDRVKWRTEAFF

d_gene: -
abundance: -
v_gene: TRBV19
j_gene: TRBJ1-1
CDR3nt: TGTGCCAGTAGCGTGGGGTCTGAAGCTTTCTTT
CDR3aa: CASSVGSEAFF

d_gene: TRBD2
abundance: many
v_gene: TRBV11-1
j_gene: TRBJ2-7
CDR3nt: TGTGCCAGCAGCCGAACTAGCGGGAATTTATACGAGCAGTACTTC
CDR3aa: CASSRTSGNLYEQYF

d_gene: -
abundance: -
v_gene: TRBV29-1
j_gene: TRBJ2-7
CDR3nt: TGCAGCGTTGTTTCCGGGGCCCTTTACGAGCAGTACTTC
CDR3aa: CSVVSGALYEQYF

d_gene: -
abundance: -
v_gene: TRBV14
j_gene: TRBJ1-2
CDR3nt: TGTGCCAGCAGCCAAGTCGGCATGACTAACTATGGCTACACCTTC
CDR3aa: CASSQVGMTNYGYTF

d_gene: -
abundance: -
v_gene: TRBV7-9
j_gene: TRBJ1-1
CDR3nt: TGTGCCAGCAGCTTAACCGGGACCAGGGACACTGAAGCTTTCTTT
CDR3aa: CASSLTGTRDTEAFF

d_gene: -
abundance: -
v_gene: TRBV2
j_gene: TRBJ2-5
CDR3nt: TGTGCCAGCAGTGGACAGAGAGAGACCCAGTACTTC
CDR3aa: CASSGQRETQYF

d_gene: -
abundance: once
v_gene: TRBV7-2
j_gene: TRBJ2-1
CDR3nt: TGTGCCAGCAGCTCCTACGGGGGACAGCAGTTCTTC
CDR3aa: CASSSYGGQQFF

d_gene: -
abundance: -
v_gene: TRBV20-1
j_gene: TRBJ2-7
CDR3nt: TGCAGCCCTCGGGCCGGCTACGAGCAGTACTTC
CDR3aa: CSPRAGYEQYF

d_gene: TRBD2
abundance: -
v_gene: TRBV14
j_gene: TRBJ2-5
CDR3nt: TGTGCCAGCACCCAGACTAGCGGGAGTTGGGAGACCCAGTACTTC
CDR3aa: CASTQTSGSWETQYF

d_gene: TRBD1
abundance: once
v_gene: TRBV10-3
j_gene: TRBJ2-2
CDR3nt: TGTGCCATCAGTGACCTGGGACAGCCTGTCACCGGGGAGCTGTTTTTT
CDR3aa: CAISDLGQPVTGELFF

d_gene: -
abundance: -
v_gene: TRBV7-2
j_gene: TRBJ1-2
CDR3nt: TGTGCCAGCAGCATAAGGGAGTCTGATGGCTACACCTTC
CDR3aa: CASSIRESDGYTF

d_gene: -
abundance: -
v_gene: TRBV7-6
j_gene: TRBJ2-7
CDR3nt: TGTGCCAGCAGCTTAGGTGGGAAGACCTACGAGCAGTACTTC
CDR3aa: CASSLGGKTYEQYF

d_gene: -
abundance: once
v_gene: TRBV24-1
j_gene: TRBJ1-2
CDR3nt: TGTGCCACCAGTGACCCCGGACGGAGCTATGGCTACACCTTC
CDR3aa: CATSDPGRSYGYTF

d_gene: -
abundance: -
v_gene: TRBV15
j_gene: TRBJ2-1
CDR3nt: TGTGCCACCAGCAGAGATAGGACGGGAGATGTGAATTTGTTCTTC
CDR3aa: CATSRDRTGDVNLFF

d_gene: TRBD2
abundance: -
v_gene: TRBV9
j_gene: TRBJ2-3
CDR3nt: TGTGCCAGCAGCATTTCATTAGCGGGAGGGCCCGCAGATACGCAGTATTTT
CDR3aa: CASSISLAGGPADTQYF

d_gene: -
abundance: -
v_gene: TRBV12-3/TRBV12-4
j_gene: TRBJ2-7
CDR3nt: TGTGCCAGCGGTGCGTGGGAATGCTCCTACGAGCAGTACTTC
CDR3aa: CASGAWECSYEQYF

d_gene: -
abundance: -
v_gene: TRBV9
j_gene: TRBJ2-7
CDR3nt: TGTGCCAGCAGCGAGAGGGGGGGTATCTACGAGCAGTACTTC
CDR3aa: CASSERGGIYEQYF

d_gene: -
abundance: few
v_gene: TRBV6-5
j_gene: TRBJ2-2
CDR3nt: TGTGCCAGCAGTTACTATTTAACCGGGGAGCTGTTTTTT
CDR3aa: CASSYYLTGELFF

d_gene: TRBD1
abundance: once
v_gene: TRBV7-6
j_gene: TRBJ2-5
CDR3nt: TGTGCCAGCAGTTACTCATCCCGGGACAGGGTGGACCAAGAGTACTTC
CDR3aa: CASSYSSRDRVDQEYF

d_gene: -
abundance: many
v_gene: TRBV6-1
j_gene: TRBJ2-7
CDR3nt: TGTGCCAGCAGTGAATATGGGTACGAGCAGTACTTC
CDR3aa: CASSEYGYEQYF

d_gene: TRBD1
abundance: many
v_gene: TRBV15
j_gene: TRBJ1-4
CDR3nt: TGTGCCACCGGACAGGGGGCAGCTAATGAAAAACTGTTTTTT
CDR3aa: CATGQGAANEKLFF

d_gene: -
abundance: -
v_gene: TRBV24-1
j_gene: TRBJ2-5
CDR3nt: TGTGCCACGCAAGGGGTAGGTGTAGAGACCCAGTACTTC
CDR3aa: CATQGVGVETQYF

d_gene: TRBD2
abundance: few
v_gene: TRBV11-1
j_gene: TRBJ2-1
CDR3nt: TGTGCCAGCAGCTTGAGGGAGGGACCAACCGAGCAGTTCTTC
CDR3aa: CASSLREGPTEQFF

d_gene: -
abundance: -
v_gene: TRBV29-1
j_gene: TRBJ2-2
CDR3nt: TGCAGCGTTTTGGGACAGAACACCGGGGAGCTGTTTTTT
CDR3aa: CSVLGQNTGELFF

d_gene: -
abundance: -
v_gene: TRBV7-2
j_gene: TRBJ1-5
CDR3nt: TGTGCCAGCAGTTACGACCCCAATCAGCCCCAGCATTTT
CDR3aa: CASSYDPNQPQHF

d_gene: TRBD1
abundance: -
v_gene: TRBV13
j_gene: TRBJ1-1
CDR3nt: TGTGCCAGCAGCTCTCGCCTGGACAGGGGTGAAGCTTTCTTT
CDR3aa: CASSSRLDRGEAFF

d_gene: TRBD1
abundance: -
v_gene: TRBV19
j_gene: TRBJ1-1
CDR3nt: TGTGCCAGTACCGACAGGGCCACTGAAGCTTTCTTT
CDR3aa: CASTDRATEAFF

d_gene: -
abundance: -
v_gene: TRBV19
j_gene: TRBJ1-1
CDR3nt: TGTGCCAGTAGTTCCTGGACAGCCGGGAACACTGAAGCTTTCTTT
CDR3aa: CASSSWTAGNTEAFF

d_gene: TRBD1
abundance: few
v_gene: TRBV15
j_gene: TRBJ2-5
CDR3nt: TGTGCCACCAGCAGTGGACAGGGGGTCTGGGAGACCCAGTACTTC
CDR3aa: CATSSGQGVWETQYF

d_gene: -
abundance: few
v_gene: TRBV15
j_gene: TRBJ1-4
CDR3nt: TGTGCCACCAGCATGAACCACAATGAAAAACTGTTTTTT
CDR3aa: CATSMNHNEKLFF

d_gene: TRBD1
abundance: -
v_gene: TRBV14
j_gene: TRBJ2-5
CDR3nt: TGTGCCCGCAGCCATGACACCTTGGGACAGGGATCTCAAGAGACCCAGTACTTC
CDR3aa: CARSHDTLGQGSQETQYF

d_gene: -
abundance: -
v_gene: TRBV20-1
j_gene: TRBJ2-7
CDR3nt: TGCAGTGCGTTACCCGGGCCCACCGGAGAGCAGTACTTC
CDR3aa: CSALPGPTGEQYF

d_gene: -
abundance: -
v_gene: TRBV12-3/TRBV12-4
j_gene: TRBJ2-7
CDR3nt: TGTGCCAGCAGCCGAACCTACGAGCAGTACTTC
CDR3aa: CASSRTYEQYF

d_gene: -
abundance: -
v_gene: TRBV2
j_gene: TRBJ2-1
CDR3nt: TGTGCCAGCAGTGACATCGGCGAGCAGTTCTTC
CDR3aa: CASSDIGEQFF

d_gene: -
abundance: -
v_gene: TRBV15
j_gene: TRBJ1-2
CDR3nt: TGTGCCACCAGCAGAGATTGGTCGGTCGGCTATGGCTACACCTTC
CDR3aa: CATSRDWSVGYGYTF

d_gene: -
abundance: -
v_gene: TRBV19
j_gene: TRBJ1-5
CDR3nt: TGTGCCGGCGAGCGACAGACTAATCAGCCCCAGCATTTT
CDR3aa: CAGERQTNQPQHF

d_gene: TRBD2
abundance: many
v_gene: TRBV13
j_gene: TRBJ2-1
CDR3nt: TGTGCCAGCAGCTTACGCGGGACTAGCGGAAACAATGAGCAGTTCTTC
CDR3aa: CASSLRGTSGNNEQFF

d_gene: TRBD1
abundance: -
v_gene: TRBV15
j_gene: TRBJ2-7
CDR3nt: TGTGCCACCAGCAGAGACCGGACAGGGGCAGCCGAGCAGTACTTC
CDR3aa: CATSRDRTGAAEQYF

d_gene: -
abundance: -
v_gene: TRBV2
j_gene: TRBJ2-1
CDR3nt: TGTGCCAGCAGTGTGGGGGGTTTCAATGAGCAGTTCTTC
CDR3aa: CASSVGGFNEQFF

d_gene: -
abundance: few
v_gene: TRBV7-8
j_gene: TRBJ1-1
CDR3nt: TGTGCCAGCAGCTTTCCCGGACAGATTACTGAAGCTTTCTTT
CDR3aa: CASSFPGQITEAFF

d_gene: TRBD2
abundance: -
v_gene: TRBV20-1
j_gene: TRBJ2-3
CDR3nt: TGCAGTACCCCGGCCCATCTAGCGGGGGGCACAGATACGCAGTATTTT
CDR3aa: CSTPAHLAGGTDTQYF

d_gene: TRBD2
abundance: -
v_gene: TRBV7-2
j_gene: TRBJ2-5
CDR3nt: TGTGCCAGCAGCTTATCCCTAGCGGGAGAAGAGACCCAGTACTTC
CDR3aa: CASSLSLAGEETQYF

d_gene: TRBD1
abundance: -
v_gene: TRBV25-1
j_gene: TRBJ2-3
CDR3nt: TGTGCCAGCAGTACCACGACAGGGAAGGGCACAGATACGCAGTATTTT
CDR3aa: CASSTTTGKGTDTQYF

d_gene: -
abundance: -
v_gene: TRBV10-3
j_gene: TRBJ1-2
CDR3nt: TGTGCCATCAGTGAGGCCGGTCGGGGCGGCTCTAACTATGGCTACACCTTC
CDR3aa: CAISEAGRGGSNYGYTF

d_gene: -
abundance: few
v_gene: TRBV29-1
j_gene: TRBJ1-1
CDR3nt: TGCAGCTATCTCGCTGACAGCCACACTGAAGCTTTCTTT
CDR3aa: CSYLADSHTEAFF

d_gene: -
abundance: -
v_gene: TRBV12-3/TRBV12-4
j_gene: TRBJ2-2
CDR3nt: TGTGCCGGCAGTTTCGCCCGGGTAGCGAACACCGGGGAGCTGTTTTTT
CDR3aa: CAGSFARVANTGELFF

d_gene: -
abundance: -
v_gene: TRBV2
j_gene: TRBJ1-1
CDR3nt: TGTGCCAGCAGTGTCTGGGGACTGAACACTGAAGCTTTCTTT
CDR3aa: CASSVWGLNTEAFF

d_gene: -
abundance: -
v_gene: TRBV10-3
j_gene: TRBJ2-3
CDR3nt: TGTGCCATCAGTGGACTGGGCACAGATACGCAGTATTTT
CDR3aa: CAISGLGTDTQYF